The 25 T cell receptor beta chains given below trace back to one sample, sequenced in a study of T cells expressing NK-cell markers. TCRdb re-called the 5' RACE reads; every CDR3 protein appears as one record, without DNA. In all, the sample yields hundreds of thousands of distinct CDR3 sequences. Input material: blood T cells: a sorted CD56 or NKG2C T cell subset, CD4+ or CD8+ T cells, or bulk PBMC T cells (not recorded which). The receptors come from a woman between 18 and 75 years old in good health.

The chain couples TRBV29-1 to TRBJ2-1; the D call from TCRdb, TRBD1, cannot be confirmed without DNA. The CDR3 has 14 residues. CDR1 is SQVTM, CDR2 ANQGSEA, per germline. This CDR3 reads CSVDILGGWNEQFF.

V usage is TRBV9 and J usage is TRBJ2-3. This CDR3 contains 13 residues. Germline-derived CDR1 and CDR2 are SGDLS and YYNGEE. The CDR3 here is CASSVDFTDTQYF.

The chain combines TRBV5-1 with TRBJ2-5; TCRdb picks TRBD2, but there is no DNA to check that call. From germline, CDR1 is SGHRS and CDR2 YFSETQ. The CDR3 sequence is 14 residues long. The CDR3 sequence is CASSYQRAGETQYF.

The J gene is TRBJ2-1, the V gene TRBV6-2 or TRBV6-3; with no DNA, the TCRdb D assignment of TRBD2 cannot be verified. CDR1 MNHEY and CDR2 SVGEGT come from the germline V gene. The CDR3 length is 17 residues. The CDR3: CASDGGPEGYPYNEQFF.

The chain carries TRBV4-3 and TRBJ1-1. Germline CDR1 and CDR2: LGHNA and YSLEER. The CDR3 contains 15 residues. The CDR3 protein is CASSPKLTVNTEAFF.

V is TRBV30 and J is TRBJ1-1. The germline V gene has CDR1 GTSNPN and CDR2 SVGIG (reference sequence). This CDR3 has 14 residues. The CDR3 here is CAWSRGQANTEAFF.

This chain connects TRBV29-1 to TRBJ2-5. This CDR3 contains 11 residues. Germline V gives CDR1 SQVTM, CDR2 ANQGSEA. The CDR3 sequence: CSVGQTETQYF.

The chain has TRBV12-3 or TRBV12-4 and TRBJ2-3. The CDR3 contains 12 residues. The CDR3 loop reads CASTSRTDTQYF.

CDR3 loop: CSVRQGVNSPLHF. The chain has TRBV29-1 and TRBJ1-6; TCRdb selects TRBD1, and the lack of DNA leaves this call unchecked. Germline lookup yields CDR1 SQVTM and CDR2 ANQGSEA. The CDR3 runs to 13 residues.

The gene calls are TRBV20-1 and TRBJ2-3; the TRBD2 assignment by TCRdb is unverifiable without DNA. The CDR3 length is 17 residues. CDR1 and CDR2 (germline): DFQATT, SNEGSKA (reference sequence). This CDR3 reads CSARGGTSGGITDTQYF.

V is TRBV29-1 and J is TRBJ2-7; TCRdb's D gene call, TRBD1, goes unchecked for lack of DNA. The V gene's germline CDR1 is SQVTM and CDR2 ANQGSEA. This CDR3 has 13 residues. The CDR3 region is CSVARDTFYEQYF.

The chain carries TRBV11-2 and TRBJ1-5. Germline assignment: CDR1 SGHAT and CDR2 FQNNGV. The CDR3 is made up of 15 amino acids. CDR3 sequence: CASSLGEKPNQPQHF.

The gene calls are TRBV20-1 and TRBJ2-5; the D call of TRBD2 rests on TCRdb alone, since no DNA is present to check it. The germline CDR1 and CDR2 sequences are DFQATT and SNEGSKA (reference sequence). The length of the CDR3 is 13 residues. The CDR3 sequence: CSAQPGLGKTQYF.

J is TRBJ2-7 and V is TRBV30; there is no DNA to check the TCRdb D call of TRBD2. Germline CDR1 is GTSNPN and CDR2 is SVGIG (reference sequence). The CDR3 is 12 residues long. This CDR3 reads CAWRGLPYEQYF.

The gene calls are TRBV20-1 and TRBJ2-3; TCRdb proposes TRBD2, but this gene call is untestable without DNA. The germline V gene encodes CDR1 DFQATT and CDR2 SNEGSKA (reference sequence). The CDR3 extends over 13 amino acids. This chain's CDR3 is CSASRSSADTQYF.

V usage is TRBV5-1 and J usage is TRBJ2-2. Germline assignment: CDR1 SGHRS and CDR2 YFSETQ. This CDR3 is 14 amino acids long. CDR3 amino acids: CASSSDGNTGELFF.

The gene calls are TRBV3-1 and TRBJ2-7; TCRdb's D gene call, TRBD1, goes unchecked for lack of DNA. CDR1 and CDR2 from the germline V gene are LGHDT and YNNKEL (reference sequence). The CDR3 runs 15 residues. The CDR3 region is CASSPSDRQGYEQYF.

The rearrangement joins TRBV5-5 to TRBJ2-4; with no DNA, the TCRdb D assignment of TRBD1 cannot be verified. The germline V gene encodes CDR1 SGHKS and CDR2 YYEKEE (reference sequence). CDR3 size: 16 residues. The CDR3 region is CASSSQGGGAKNIQYF.

This chain links TRBV3-1 with TRBJ1-1; TCRdb outputs TRBD1, but without DNA this stays unchecked. The CDR3 loop spans 13 amino acids. Germline V lookup: CDR1 LGHDT, CDR2 YNNKEL (reference sequence). The CDR3 sequence: CASSYNDRGEAFF.

This chain connects TRBV7-2 to TRBJ2-3; no DNA is available, so the TRBD2 call from TCRdb remains unchecked. The germline gives CDR1 SGHTA, CDR2 FQGNSA. The CDR3 covers 15 residues. The CDR3 loop reads CASSPPGLAAHTQYF.

This sequence joins TRBV10-3 and TRBJ2-7; without DNA, the TCRdb call of TRBD1 cannot be checked. Germline-derived CDR1 and CDR2 are ENHRY and SYGVKD. The length of the CDR3 is 11 residues. CDR3 sequence: CASRGNHEQYF.

The chain employs TRBV29-1 and TRBJ1-2. There are 14 residues in the CDR3. Germline V lookup: CDR1 SQVTM, CDR2 ANQGSEA. CDR3 in amino acids: CSVEVVGRAYGYTF.

The gene calls are TRBV11-3 and TRBJ2-1. This CDR3 region has 11 residues. Per the germline V gene, CDR1 is SGHNT and CDR2 is YENEEA. The CDR3 here is CASSGVVMQFF.

The chain recombines TRBV20-1 with TRBJ2-7; checking the TCRdb D call of TRBD2 is not possible without DNA. This CDR3 is built from 15 residues. Germline assignment: CDR1 DFQATT and CDR2 SNEGSKA (reference sequence). The CDR3 loop reads CSARDTGEAHYEQYF.

The V gene is TRBV4-2, the J gene TRBJ2-1; TCRdb's D call of TRBD1 is untestable without DNA. The CDR3 is 15 amino acids. The germline CDR1 and CDR2 sequences are LGHNA and YNFKEQ. CDR3 loop: CASSQDWAESNEQFF.